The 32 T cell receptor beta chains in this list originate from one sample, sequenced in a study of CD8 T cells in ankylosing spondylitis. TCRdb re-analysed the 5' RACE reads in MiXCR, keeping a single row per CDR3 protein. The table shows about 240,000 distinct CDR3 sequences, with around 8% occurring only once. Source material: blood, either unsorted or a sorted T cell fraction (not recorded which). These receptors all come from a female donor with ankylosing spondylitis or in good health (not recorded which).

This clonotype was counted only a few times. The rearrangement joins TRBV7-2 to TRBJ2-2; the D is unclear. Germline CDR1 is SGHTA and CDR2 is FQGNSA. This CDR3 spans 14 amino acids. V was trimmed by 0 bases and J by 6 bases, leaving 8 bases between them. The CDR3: CASSLALTSGELFF. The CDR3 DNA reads TGTGCCAGCAGCTTAGCCTTAACGTCCGGGGAGCTGTTTTTT.

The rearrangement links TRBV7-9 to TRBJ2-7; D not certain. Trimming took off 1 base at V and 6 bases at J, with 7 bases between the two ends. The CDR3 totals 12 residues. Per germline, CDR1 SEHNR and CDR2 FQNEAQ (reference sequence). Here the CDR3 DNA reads TGTGCCAGCAGCTTAGTGGGTTCCGAGCAGTACTTC. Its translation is CASSLVGSEQYF.

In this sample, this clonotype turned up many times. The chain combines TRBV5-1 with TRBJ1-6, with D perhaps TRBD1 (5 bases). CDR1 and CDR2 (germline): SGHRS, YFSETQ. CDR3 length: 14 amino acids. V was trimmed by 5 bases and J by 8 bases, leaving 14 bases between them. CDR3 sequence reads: CASRGGHKYSPLHF. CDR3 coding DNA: TGCGCCAGCAGGGGCGGACACAAATATTCACCCCTCCACTTT.

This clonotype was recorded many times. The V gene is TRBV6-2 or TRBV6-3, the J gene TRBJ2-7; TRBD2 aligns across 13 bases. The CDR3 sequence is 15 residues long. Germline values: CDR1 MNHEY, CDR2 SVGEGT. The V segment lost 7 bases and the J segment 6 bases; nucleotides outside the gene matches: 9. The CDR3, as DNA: TGTGCCAGCAAAACTTCGGGACTAGCGGGGAGCGAGCAGTACTTC. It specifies CASKTSGLAGSEQYF.

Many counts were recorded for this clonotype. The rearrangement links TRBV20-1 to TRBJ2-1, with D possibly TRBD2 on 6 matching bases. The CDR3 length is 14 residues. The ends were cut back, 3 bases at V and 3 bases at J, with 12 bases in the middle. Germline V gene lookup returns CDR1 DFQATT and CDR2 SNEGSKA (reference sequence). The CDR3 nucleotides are TGCAGTGCTAGTCTTAGCGGAAACTACAATGAGCAGTTCTTC. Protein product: CSASLSGNYNEQFF.

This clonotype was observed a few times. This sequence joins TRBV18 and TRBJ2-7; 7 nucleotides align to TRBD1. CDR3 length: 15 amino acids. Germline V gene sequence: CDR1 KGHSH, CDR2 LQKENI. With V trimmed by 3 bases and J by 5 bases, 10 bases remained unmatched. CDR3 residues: CASSPETGQRDEQYF. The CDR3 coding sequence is TGTGCCAGCTCACCGGAGACGGGACAGAGGGACGAGCAGTACTTC.

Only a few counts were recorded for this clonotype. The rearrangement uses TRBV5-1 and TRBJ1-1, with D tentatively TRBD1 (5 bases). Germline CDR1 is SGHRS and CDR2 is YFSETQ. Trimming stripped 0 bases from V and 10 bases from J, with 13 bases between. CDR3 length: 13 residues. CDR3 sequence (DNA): TGCGCCAGCAGCTTGGATGGGGGGTCCGCAGCTTTCTTT. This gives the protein CASSLDGGSAAFF.

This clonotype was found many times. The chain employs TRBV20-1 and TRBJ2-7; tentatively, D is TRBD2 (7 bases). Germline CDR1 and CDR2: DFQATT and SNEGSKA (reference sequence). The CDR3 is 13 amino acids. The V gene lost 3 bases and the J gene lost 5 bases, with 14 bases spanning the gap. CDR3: CSASLGGADEQYF. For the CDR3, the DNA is TGCAGTGCTAGCCTGGGGGGGGCGGACGAGCAGTACTTC.

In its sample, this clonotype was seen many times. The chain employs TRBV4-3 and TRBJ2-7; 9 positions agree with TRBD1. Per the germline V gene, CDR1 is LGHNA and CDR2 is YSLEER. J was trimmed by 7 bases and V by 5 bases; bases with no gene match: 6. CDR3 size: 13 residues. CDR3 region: CASSSGTGSEQYF. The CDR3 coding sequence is TGCGCCAGCAGCTCCGGGACAGGGAGTGAGCAGTACTTC.

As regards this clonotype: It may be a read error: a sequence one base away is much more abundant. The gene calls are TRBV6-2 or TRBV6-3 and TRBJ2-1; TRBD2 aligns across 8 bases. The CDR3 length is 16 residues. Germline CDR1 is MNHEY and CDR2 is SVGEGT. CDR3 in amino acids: CASRPTAGGGYNKQFF. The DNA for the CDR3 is TGTGCCAGCAGACCTACCGCGGGGGGAGGCTACAATAAGCAGTTCTTC.

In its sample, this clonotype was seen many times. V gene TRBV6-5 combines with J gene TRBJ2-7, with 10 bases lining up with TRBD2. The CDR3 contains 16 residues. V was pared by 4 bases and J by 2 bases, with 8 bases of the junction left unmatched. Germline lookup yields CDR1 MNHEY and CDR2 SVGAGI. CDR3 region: CASSWAQTSGTYEQYF. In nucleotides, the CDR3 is TGTGCCAGCAGTTGGGCCCAAACTAGCGGGACCTACGAGCAGTACTTC.

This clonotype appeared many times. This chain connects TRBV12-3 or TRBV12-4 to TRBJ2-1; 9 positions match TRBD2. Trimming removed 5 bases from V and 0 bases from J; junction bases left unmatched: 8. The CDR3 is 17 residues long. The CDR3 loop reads CASSIRLAESSYNEQFF. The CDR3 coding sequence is TGTGCCAGCAGTATCCGACTAGCGGAAAGCTCCTACAATGAGCAGTTCTTC.

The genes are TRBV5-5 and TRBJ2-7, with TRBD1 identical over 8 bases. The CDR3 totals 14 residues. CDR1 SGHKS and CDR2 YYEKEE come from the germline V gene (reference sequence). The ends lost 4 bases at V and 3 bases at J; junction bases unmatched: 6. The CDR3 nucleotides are TGTGCCAGCAGCCCGCCCGGGACAGGCTACGAGCAGTACTTC. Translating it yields CASSPPGTGYEQYF.

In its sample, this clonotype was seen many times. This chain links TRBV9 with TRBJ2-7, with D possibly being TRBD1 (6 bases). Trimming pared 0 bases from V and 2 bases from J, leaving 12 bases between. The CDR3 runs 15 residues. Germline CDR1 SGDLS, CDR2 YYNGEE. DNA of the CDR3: TGTGCCAGCAGCGTAGGCATCAGGGGAGCCTACGAGCAGTACTTC. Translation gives CASSVGIRGAYEQYF. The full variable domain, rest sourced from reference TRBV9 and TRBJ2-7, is DSGVTQTPKHLITATGQRVTLRCSPRSGDLSVYWYQQSLDQGLQFLIQYYNGEERAKGNILERFSAQQFPDLHSELNLSSLELGDSALYFCASSVGIRGAYEQYFGPGTRLTVT.

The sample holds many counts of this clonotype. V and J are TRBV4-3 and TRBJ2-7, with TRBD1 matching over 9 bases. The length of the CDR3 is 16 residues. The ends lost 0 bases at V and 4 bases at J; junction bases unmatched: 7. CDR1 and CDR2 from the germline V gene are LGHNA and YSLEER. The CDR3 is CASSQDHRGQGYEQYF. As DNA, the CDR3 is TGCGCCAGCAGCCAAGATCATAGGGGACAGGGTTACGAGCAGTACTTC.

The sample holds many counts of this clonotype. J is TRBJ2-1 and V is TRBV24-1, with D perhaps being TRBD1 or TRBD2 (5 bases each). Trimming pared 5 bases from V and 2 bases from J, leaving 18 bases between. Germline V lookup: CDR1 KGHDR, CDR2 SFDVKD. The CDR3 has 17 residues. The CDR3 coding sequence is TGTGCCACCAGTGGGCTTCCCACCGGGACGGCCTACAATGAGCAGTTCTTC. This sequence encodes CATSGLPTGTAYNEQFF.

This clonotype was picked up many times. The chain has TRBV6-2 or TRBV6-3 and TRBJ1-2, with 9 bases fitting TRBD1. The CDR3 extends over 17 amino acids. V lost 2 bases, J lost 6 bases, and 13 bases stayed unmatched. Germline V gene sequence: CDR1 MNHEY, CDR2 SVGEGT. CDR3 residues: CASSYGQGWSRGDGYTF. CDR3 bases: TGTGCCAGCAGTTACGGACAGGGGTGGAGTCGAGGTGATGGCTACACCTTC.

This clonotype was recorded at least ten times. In DNA, the CDR3 is TGTGCCAGCAGCCCCCTCGCGGGAGGGCCTACCGAGCAGTTCTTC. Translated, it gives CASSPLAGGPTEQFF. V is TRBV6-1 and J is TRBJ2-1, with 9 bases aligning to TRBD2. This CDR3 region has 15 residues. CDR1 MNHNS and CDR2 SASEGT come from the germline V gene. The ends lost 6 bases at V and 10 bases at J; junction bases unmatched: 13.

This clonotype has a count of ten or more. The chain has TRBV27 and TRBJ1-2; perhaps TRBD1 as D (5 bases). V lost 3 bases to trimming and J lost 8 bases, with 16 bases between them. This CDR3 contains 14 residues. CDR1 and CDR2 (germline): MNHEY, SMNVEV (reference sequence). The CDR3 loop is CASSFRWGVGGYTF. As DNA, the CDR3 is TGTGCCAGCAGTTTCCGGTGGGGGGTCGGGGGCTACACCTTC.

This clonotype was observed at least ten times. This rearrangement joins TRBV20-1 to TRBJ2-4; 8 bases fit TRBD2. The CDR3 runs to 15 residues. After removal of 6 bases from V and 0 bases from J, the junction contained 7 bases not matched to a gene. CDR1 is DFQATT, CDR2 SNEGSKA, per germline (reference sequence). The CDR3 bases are TGCAGTGCCTTTTTAGCGGGACGAGCCAAAAACATTCAGTACTTC. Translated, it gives CSAFLAGRAKNIQYF.

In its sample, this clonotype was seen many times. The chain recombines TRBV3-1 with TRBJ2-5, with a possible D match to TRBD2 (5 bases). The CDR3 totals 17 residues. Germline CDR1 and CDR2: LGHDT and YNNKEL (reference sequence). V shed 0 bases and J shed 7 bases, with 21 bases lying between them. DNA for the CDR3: TGTGCCAGCAGCCAAGATGGTCGGGAACAGCCGGTCTCGACCCAGTACTTC. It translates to CASSQDGREQPVSTQYF.

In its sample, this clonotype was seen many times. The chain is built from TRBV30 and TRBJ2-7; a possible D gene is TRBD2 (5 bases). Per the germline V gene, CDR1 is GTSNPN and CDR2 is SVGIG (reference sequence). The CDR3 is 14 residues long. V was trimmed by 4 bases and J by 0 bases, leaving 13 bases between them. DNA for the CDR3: TGTGCCTGGATTATCAGAGGGAACTCCTACGAGCAGTACTTC. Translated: CAWIIRGNSYEQYF.

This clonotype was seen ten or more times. The CDR3, as DNA: TGCGCCAGCAGCTTGGCCTCTCTGGGACAGGACTTCTATGGCTACACCTTC. Amino acids: CASSLASLGQDFYGYTF. The rearrangement joins TRBV5-1 to TRBJ1-2; 8 nucleotides line up with TRBD1. CDR1 is SGHRS and CDR2 is YFSETQ in the germline V gene. This CDR3 region has 17 residues. V lost 0 bases and J lost 4; bases outside the gene matches: 11.

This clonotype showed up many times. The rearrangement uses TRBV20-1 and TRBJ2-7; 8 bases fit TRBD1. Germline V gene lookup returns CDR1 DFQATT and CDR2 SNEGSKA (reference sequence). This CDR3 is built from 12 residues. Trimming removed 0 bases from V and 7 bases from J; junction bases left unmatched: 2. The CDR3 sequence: CSAREDRGEQYF. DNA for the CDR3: TGCAGTGCTAGAGAAGACAGGGGTGAGCAGTACTTC.

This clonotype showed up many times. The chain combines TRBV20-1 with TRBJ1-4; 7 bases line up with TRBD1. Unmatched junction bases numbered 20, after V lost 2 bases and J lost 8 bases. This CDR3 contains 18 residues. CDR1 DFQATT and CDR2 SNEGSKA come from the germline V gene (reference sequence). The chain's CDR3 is CSARPPGVGGPYGEKLFF. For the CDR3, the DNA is TGCAGTGCTAGACCCCCGGGGGTAGGGGGCCCCTATGGCGAAAAACTGTTTTTT.

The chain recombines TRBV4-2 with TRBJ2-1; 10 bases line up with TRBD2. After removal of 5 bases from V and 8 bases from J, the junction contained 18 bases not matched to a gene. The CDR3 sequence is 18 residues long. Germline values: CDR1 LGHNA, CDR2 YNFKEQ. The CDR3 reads CASSFTSRAGGGSDEQFF. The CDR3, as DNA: TGTGCCAGCAGCTTTACCTCACGAGCGGGAGGGGGTTCGGATGAGCAGTTCTTC.

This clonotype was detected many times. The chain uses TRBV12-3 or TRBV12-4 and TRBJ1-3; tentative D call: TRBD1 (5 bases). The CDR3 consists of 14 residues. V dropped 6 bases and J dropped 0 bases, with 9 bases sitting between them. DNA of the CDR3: TGTGCCAGCAGGCCAGGGACCTCTGGAAACACCATATATTTT. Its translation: CASRPGTSGNTIYF.

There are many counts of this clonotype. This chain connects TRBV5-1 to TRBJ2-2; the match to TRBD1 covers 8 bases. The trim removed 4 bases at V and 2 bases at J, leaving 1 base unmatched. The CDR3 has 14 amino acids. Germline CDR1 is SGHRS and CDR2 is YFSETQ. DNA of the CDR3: TGCGCCAGCAGCGGACAGGGTAACACCGGGGAGCTGTTTTTT. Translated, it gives CASSGQGNTGELFF.

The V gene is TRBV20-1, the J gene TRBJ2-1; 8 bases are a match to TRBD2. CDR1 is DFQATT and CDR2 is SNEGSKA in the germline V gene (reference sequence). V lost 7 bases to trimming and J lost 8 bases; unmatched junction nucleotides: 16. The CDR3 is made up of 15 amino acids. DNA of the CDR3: TGCAGTGTCGAAGAGAGAAGCGGGAGAAGCGATGAGCAGTTCTTC. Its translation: CSVEERSGRSDEQFF.

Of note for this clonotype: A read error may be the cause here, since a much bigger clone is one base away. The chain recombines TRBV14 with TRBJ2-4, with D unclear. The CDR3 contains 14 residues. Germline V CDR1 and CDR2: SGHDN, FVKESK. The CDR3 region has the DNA TGTACCAGCAGCCAAGATACAAGGGAAAACATTCAGTACTTC. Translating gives CTSSQDTRENIQYF.

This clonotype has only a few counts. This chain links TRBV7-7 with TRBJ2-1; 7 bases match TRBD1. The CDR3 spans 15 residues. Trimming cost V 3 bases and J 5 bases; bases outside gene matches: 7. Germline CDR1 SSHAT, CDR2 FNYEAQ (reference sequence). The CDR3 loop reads CASSFGRGNNNEQFF. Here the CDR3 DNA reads TGTGCCAGCAGCTTCGGCAGGGGGAATAACAATGAGCAGTTCTTC.

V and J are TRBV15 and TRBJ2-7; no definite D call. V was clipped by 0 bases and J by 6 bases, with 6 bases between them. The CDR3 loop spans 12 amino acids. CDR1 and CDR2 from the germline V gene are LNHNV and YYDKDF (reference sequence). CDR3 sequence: CATSREIGEQYF. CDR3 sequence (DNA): TGTGCCACCAGCAGAGAGATCGGCGAGCAGTACTTC.